The clone carrying this T cell receptor (beta chain) was recorded only once. Germline V gene data show CDR1 as KGHSH and CDR2 as LQKENI. The CDR3 covers 16 residues. After removal of 1 base from V and 5 bases from J, the junction contained 7 bases not matched to a gene. The sample comes from a study of blood T cell repertoires in COVID-19. Here immunoSEQ multiplex PCR was the method, and the copy in TCRdb shows in-frame clones only, minus some. The repertoire consists of approximately 150,000 clones, with around 83% occurring once and the leading ten covering around 19%. Sequencing input: peripheral blood. The clonotype was recovered from a woman in her 70s who had recovered from COVID-19. The V call is TRBV18, the J call TRBJ2-2, with 7 bases matching TRBD1. The CDR3 protein is CASSPQGQLGTGELFF. CDR3 DNA: TGTGCCAGCTCACCACAGGGACAGTTGGGGACCGGGGAGCTGTTTTTT.